These T cell receptor beta chains were read from a single sample in a study of cytomegalovirus exposure and HLA in healthy donors. Sequencing used immunoSEQ multiplex PCR; TCRdb keeps in-frame clones, though not all of them. The sample records just over 150,000 clones, less than 85% being singletons. The sample was PBMCs. The receptors were sampled from a woman aged 45-59 years in good health and CMV-seropositive. Both conserved end residues are trimmed from each CDR3. Fields, in order: V gene, CDR3 protein.

V gene: TRBV5-5; CDR3 protein: ASSSPPDRYSYEQY
V gene: TRBV6-5; CDR3 protein: ASSDELAEQETQY
V gene: TRBV2; CDR3 protein: ASSPQGARSDTQY
V gene: TRBV9; CDR3 protein: ASSSPGLTTDTQY
V gene: TRBV27; CDR3 protein: ASRPVQTSYEQY
V gene: TRBV28; CDR3 protein: ASLHSTTNEKLF
V gene: TRBV18; CDR3 protein: ASSPGTYEQY
V gene: TRBV6-4; CDR3 protein: ASKFYLLRGNT
V gene: TRBV30; CDR3 protein: AWGANRQYGYT
V gene: TRBV30; CDR3 protein: AWSVQGVFSEQF
V gene: TRBV5-6; CDR3 protein: ASNEGGTEAF
V gene: TRBV30; CDR3 protein: AWTRGTGGYEQY
V gene: TRBV21-1; CDR3 protein: ASRAGGNTIY
V gene: TRBV5-1; CDR3 protein: ASSFRQGTDTQY
V gene: TRBV29-1; CDR3 protein: SVGGLDLDATNEKLF
V gene: TRBV4-3; CDR3 protein: ASSQEGRFGNEQF
V gene: TRBV10-1; CDR3 protein: ASISGEAEAF
V gene: TRBV5-1; CDR3 protein: ASSLSLAGRTDTQY
V gene: TRBV12-2; CDR3 protein: ASRFVDGYT
V gene: TRBV5-4; CDR3 protein: ASSLRGGKNEQF